A single sample is the source of the 19 T cell receptor beta chains below, sequenced in a study of blood T cell repertoires in COVID-19. This table comes from immunoSEQ multiplex PCR, and its TCRdb copy is limited to in-frame clones, with some not included. The sample includes roughly 76,000 clones, around 80% seen only once; the top ten take about a third. The sequenced sample was peripheral blood. The source of these receptors is a woman between 65 and 79 years old with acute or convalescent COVID-19.

The chain is built from TRBV6-1 and TRBJ1-5; no definite D call. Germline V lookup: CDR1 MNHNS, CDR2 SASEGT. There are 16 residues in the CDR3. V was clipped by 0 bases and J by 0 bases, with 9 bases between them. The CDR3 spells CASSEAEHTSNQPQHF. The DNA for the CDR3 is TGTGCCAGCAGTGAAGCGGAGCATACTAGCAATCAGCCCCAGCATTTT.

The chain employs TRBV2 and TRBJ1-3; D is undetermined. The CDR3 is 14 amino acids. From germline, CDR1 is SNHLY and CDR2 FYNNEI. Trimming cost V 8 bases and J 3 bases, with 14 bases left between them. The CDR3 region is CASAAEVYGNTIYF. CDR3 nucleotides: TGTGCCAGCGCCGCCGAGGTCTATGGAAACACCATATATTTT.

The chain is built from TRBV5-6 and TRBJ2-6; tentative D call: TRBD1 (5 bases). Germline CDR1 reads SGHDT; CDR2 reads YYEEEE. The V end was cut by 0 bases, the J end by 0 bases, with 16 bases between. CDR3 length: 19 residues. DNA of the CDR3: TGTGCCAGCAGCTTGGTGCCAGGGTCCTGGTTCTCTGGGGCCAACGTCCTGACTTTC. Translated, it gives CASSLVPGSWFSGANVLTF.

The sample holds one count of this clone. The V gene is TRBV6-6, the J gene TRBJ2-7, with 7 bases identical to TRBD1. Germline V lookup: CDR1 MNHNY, CDR2 SVGAGI (reference sequence). The length of the CDR3 is 15 residues. V lost 6 bases and J lost 0; bases outside the gene matches: 8. In nucleotides, the CDR3 is TGTGCCAGCAGCATGTTACAGGGGAGCTCCTACGAGCAGTACTTC. Its protein product is CASSMLQGSSYEQYF.

The gene calls are TRBV18 and TRBJ1-5, with 8 bases that match TRBD1. The CDR3 is 13 amino acids. The V gene end was trimmed by 5 bases and the J gene end by 6 bases; junction bases not matched to a gene: 3. Per germline, CDR1 KGHSH and CDR2 LQKENI. The CDR3 DNA sequence: TGTGCCAGCTCAATGGACAGGGCTCAGCCCCAGCATTTT. Translating it yields CASSMDRAQPQHF.

The rearrangement uses TRBV30 and TRBJ2-7; the match to TRBD1 covers 7 bases. CDR3 length: 13 amino acids. Germline lookup yields CDR1 GTSNPN and CDR2 SVGIG (reference sequence). J lost 4 bases, V lost 2 bases, and 5 bases had no gene match. CDR3 nucleotides: TGTGCCTGGAGTCGAGGGGGCGAATACGAGCAGTACTTC. This sequence encodes CAWSRGGEYEQYF.

CDR3 DNA: TGTGCCACCAGCCCAGGTGACAGTAGCACAGATACGCAGTATTTT. Its protein product is CATSPGDSSTDTQYF. This rearrangement joins TRBV15 to TRBJ2-3; a possible D gene is TRBD1 (5 bases). This CDR3 spans 15 amino acids. The V gene lost 5 bases and the J gene lost 0 bases, with 12 bases spanning the gap. Germline V gives CDR1 LNHNV, CDR2 YYDKDF (reference sequence). The full variable domain, with the rest looked up from reference TRBV15 and TRBJ2-3, is DAMVIQNPRYQVTQFGKPVTLSCSQTLNHNVMYWYQQKSSQAPKLLFHYYDKDFNNEADTPDNFQSRRPNTSFCFLDIRSPGLGDTAMYLCATSPGDSSTDTQYFGPGTRLTVL.

The rearrangement uses TRBV6-5 and TRBJ2-5; the D gene is possibly TRBD2 (6 bases). The CDR3 is 13 residues long. Germline-derived CDR1 and CDR2 are MNHEY and SVGAGI. The V gene lost 8 bases and the J gene lost 5 bases, with 15 bases spanning the gap. This CDR3 reads CASGPPGVETQYF. In DNA, the CDR3 is TGTGCCAGCGGCCCCCCGGGGGTGGAGACCCAGTACTTC.

The chain combines TRBV5-8 with TRBJ1-1, with TRBD1 matching 9 bases. The CDR3 contains 15 residues. The J segment lost 9 bases and the V segment lost 7 bases, leaving 16 bases of the junction unmatched. The germline V gene encodes CDR1 SGHTS and CDR2 YDEGEE. The CDR3 region is CASDLTGTGMLKAFF. CDR3 nucleotides: TGTGCCAGCGACCTCACCGGGACAGGGATGTTAAAAGCTTTCTTT. Complete variable domain (other parts from reference TRBV5-8 and TRBJ1-1): EAGVTQSPTHLIKTRGQQATLRCSPISGHTSVYWYQQALGLGLQFLLWYDEGEERNRGNFPPRFSGRQFPNYSSELNVNALELEDSALYLCASDLTGTGMLKAFFGQGTRLTVV.

The V call is TRBV4-1, the J call TRBJ2-7; TRBD1 agrees at 11 bases. Germline CDR1 and CDR2: MGHRA and YSYEKL. V gave up 4 bases and J gave up 3 bases; unmatched junction bases: 2. The CDR3 has 14 amino acids. CDR3 residues: CASSRGQGGYEQYF. The CDR3 DNA sequence: TGCGCCAGCAGCCGGGGACAGGGGGGCTACGAGCAGTACTTC.

The chain employs TRBV4-1 and TRBJ1-6, with a possible D match to TRBD1 (5 bases). CDR3 length: 15 amino acids. Looked up from germline, CDR1 is MGHRA and CDR2 is YSYEKL. Trimming pared 1 base from V and 7 bases from J, leaving 11 bases between. CDR3 sequence: CASSQGGRENSPLHF. The CDR3 coding sequence is TGCGCCAGCAGCCAAGGGGGACGGGAGAATTCACCCCTCCACTTT.

This clone was observed a few times. The genes are TRBV5-4 and TRBJ2-1; D might be TRBD2 (6 bases). This CDR3 is built from 15 residues. Germline V gene sequence: CDR1 SGHNT, CDR2 YYREEE (reference sequence). Trimming pared 2 bases from V and 2 bases from J, leaving 11 bases between. The CDR3 sequence: CASSFGGNTYNEQFF. The CDR3 DNA follows: TGTGCCAGCAGCTTCGGCGGGAACACCTACAATGAGCAGTTCTTC.

The chain is built from TRBV10-3 and TRBJ1-3; 7 bases align to TRBD1. The CDR3 runs to 16 residues. J was trimmed by 2 bases and V by 0 bases; bases with no gene match: 4. Germline CDR1 is ENHRY and CDR2 is SYGVKD. The chain's CDR3 is CAISESKGATGNTIYF. CDR3 coding DNA: TGTGCCATCAGTGAGTCGAAGGGGGCAACTGGAAACACCATATATTTT.

This clone was observed once. The junction departs from germline at one end; a sequencing error may be responsible. The rearrangement links TRBV20-1 to TRBJ2-5, with D possibly TRBD2 on 5 matching bases. The CDR3 sequence is 12 residues long. Germline CDR1 reads DFQATT; CDR2 reads SNEGSKA (reference sequence). This CDR3 reads CSASSVQESQYF. CDR3 sequence (DNA): TGCAGTGCGAGTAGCGTTCAAGAGAGCCAGTACTTC.

For this clone: Other nucleotide sequences from this sample produce the same CDR3. The rearrangement joins TRBV5-1 to TRBJ2-3, with 9 bases that match TRBD1. From germline, CDR1 is SGHRS and CDR2 YFSETQ. CDR3 size: 15 residues. V shed 0 bases and J 3 bases; nucleotides not matched to a gene: 2. CDR3 sequence reads: CASSLDRGRTDTQYF. The CDR3 region has the DNA TGCGCCAGCAGCTTGGACAGGGGGCGGACAGATACGCAGTATTTT.

This chain uses TRBV11-1 with TRBJ1-1, with 7 bases that match TRBD1. In germline, CDR1 is SGHAT, CDR2 FQDESV (reference sequence). The CDR3 is made up of 15 amino acids. After removal of 6 bases from V and 2 bases from J, the junction contained 9 bases not matched to a gene. As DNA, the CDR3 is TGTGCCAGCAGTCGTATGGGACAGCCTAACACTGAAGCTTTCTTT. Translation: CASSRMGQPNTEAFF.

The rearrangement joins TRBV30 to TRBJ1-2; D is possibly TRBD1 (6 bases). The CDR3 loop spans 12 amino acids. Germline V gene data show CDR1 as GTSNPN and CDR2 as SVGIG (reference sequence). CDR3 DNA sequence: TGTGCTTGCGAGGGGGTACGGGGCGGCTACACCTTC. Its protein product is CACEGVRGGYTF.

The chain links TRBV7-8 to TRBJ2-7; 8 bases are a match to TRBD2. The CDR3 has 17 amino acids. J lost 7 bases, V lost 5 bases, and 19 bases had no gene match. Germline CDR1 reads SGHVS; CDR2 reads FQNEAQ. DNA for the CDR3: TGTGCCAGCAGCCCCATCGGGAGGAGCGGGAGTTCGCAAGAGCAGTACTTC. It encodes CASSPIGRSGSSQEQYF.

The chain is built from TRBV3-1 (or the pseudogene TRBV3-2) and TRBJ1-2; D is unresolved. The CDR3 sequence is 15 residues long. Germline CDR1 is LGHDT and CDR2 is YNNKEL (reference sequence). The V end lost 1 base, the J end lost 0 bases, and 9 bases lay between the germline ends. Here the CDR3 reads CASSQAAGANYGYTF. Written as DNA, the CDR3 is TGTGCCAGCAGCCAAGCCGCGGGAGCTAACTATGGCTACACCTTC.